This TCR beta chain was identified in a study of cytotoxic CD8 clonotypes in ibrutinib-treated CLL. Here immunoSEQ multiplex PCR was the method, and the copy in TCRdb shows in-frame clones only, minus some. The table has under 300,000 clones, under 80% seen once. Points on this clone: The antigen remains undetermined.

Study-wide results and caveats: Private clonotypes, not public ones, expanded at ibrutinib response. Clonality climbed at ibrutinib response, then dropped toward baseline at progression. Baseline levels of clonality went above those of age-matched healthy donors and moved with circulating CD8+ T-cell counts.

The CDR3 extends over 16 amino acids. Germline V gives CDR1 SGHRS, CDR2 YFSETQ. Trimming took 4 bases from V and 2 from J; bases not matched to a gene: 11. The sequence was obtained from a human donor with chronic lymphocytic leukemia. The V gene is TRBV5-1, the J gene TRBJ2-5; 7 nucleotides align to TRBD2. The source was PBMCs, collected after 24 months of ibrutinib treatment. The CDR3 sequence: CASSGGGPLNQETQYF. CDR3 sequence (DNA): TGCGCCAGCAGCGGCGGGGGACCGCTAAATCAAGAGACCCAGTACTTC.